One sample yielded the 17 T cell receptor beta chains listed below, sequenced in a study of blood T cell repertoires in COVID-19. Clones were read by immunoSEQ multiplex PCR, and TCRdb kept only the in-frame ones, dropping some. The data show tens of thousands of clones, over 60% seen once. Sequenced input: peripheral blood. The receptors here all came from a human donor in a cohort sampled during active COVID-19.

The J gene is TRBJ1-4, the V gene TRBV5-6, with a possible D match to TRBD1 (5 bases). With 3 bases removed from V and 8 bases from J, the gap between germline ends came to 17 bases. Germline V gene lookup returns CDR1 SGHDT and CDR2 YYEEEE. CDR3 length: 15 amino acids. Written as DNA, the CDR3 is TGTGCCAGCAGCTGGGGGACTGGAAACTTAGAAAAACTGTTTTTT. This encodes CASSWGTGNLEKLFF.

This chain connects TRBV29-1 to TRBJ1-2; 8 positions match TRBD1. Germline CDR1 SQVTM, CDR2 ANQGSEA. This CDR3 is 15 amino acids long. J lost 4 bases, V lost 5 bases, and 12 bases had no gene match. The CDR3: CSVSTGAGGIYGYTF. The CDR3 coding sequence is TGCAGCGTTTCAACCGGGGCAGGGGGCATCTATGGCTACACCTTC.

The chain combines TRBV7-2 with TRBJ2-1; the match to TRBD2 covers 15 bases. The CDR3 is made up of 16 amino acids. Germline V gene sequence: CDR1 SGHTA, CDR2 FQGNSA. V lost 5 bases, J lost 10 bases, and 9 bases stayed unmatched. DNA of the CDR3: TGTGCCAGCAGCCCCGGGACTAGCGGGGGGTTTCGGGAGCAGTTCTTC. This codes for CASSPGTSGGFREQFF.

In its sample, this clone was seen a few times. This chain joins TRBV19 and TRBJ2-7; 8 positions agree with TRBD1. Germline assignment: CDR1 LNHDA and CDR2 SQIVND (reference sequence). V shed 4 bases and J 2 bases; nucleotides not matched to a gene: 4. The CDR3 sequence is 14 residues long. The chain's CDR3 is CASSTRQGTYEQYF. The CDR3 nucleotides read TGTGCCAGTAGTACCAGACAGGGGACCTACGAGCAGTACTTC.

The chain combines TRBV2 with TRBJ2-1, with D possibly TRBD1 on 6 matching bases. Germline CDR1 is SNHLY and CDR2 is FYNNEI. The V gene lost 5 bases and the J gene lost 4 bases, with 15 bases spanning the gap. The CDR3 loop spans 15 amino acids. The CDR3 sequence: CASSSGTRTYNEQFF. The CDR3 DNA is TGTGCCAGCAGTTCCGGGACACGAACTTACAATGAGCAGTTCTTC.

The V gene is TRBV10-3, the J gene TRBJ2-7; D possibly corresponds to TRBD1 (5 bases). In germline, CDR1 is ENHRY, CDR2 SYGVKD. This CDR3 is built from 13 residues. The ends were cut back, 4 bases at V and 1 base at J, with 8 bases in the middle. This chain's CDR3 is CAISVGQSYEQYF. The CDR3 nucleotides read TGTGCCATCAGTGTTGGACAATCCTACGAGCAGTACTTC.

V gene TRBV28 combines with J gene TRBJ2-7; 7 nucleotides agree with TRBD2. The junction had 11 bases not matched to a gene; V was cut back by 6 bases and J by 6 bases. Germline values: CDR1 MDHEN, CDR2 SYDVKM. The CDR3 runs 14 residues. The CDR3 region is CASRGGSGVGEQYF. The CDR3 coding sequence is TGTGCCAGCAGGGGGGGGTCGGGAGTGGGCGAGCAGTACTTC.

This clone was observed a few times. This chain links TRBV7-9 with TRBJ1-1, with no clear D. V was clipped by 4 bases and J by 2 bases, with 8 bases between them. From germline, CDR1 is SEHNR and CDR2 FQNEAQ (reference sequence). This CDR3 has 13 residues. CDR3 nucleotide sequence: TGTGCCAGCAGCTCAAGTAGAAACACTGAAGCTTTCTTT. Translated: CASSSSRNTEAFF.

The genes are TRBV7-3 and TRBJ2-4; D might be TRBD2 (5 bases). Trimming left V 5 bases short and J 3 bases short, with 17 bases between. Looked up from germline, CDR1 is SGHTA and CDR2 is FQGTGA. The CDR3 totals 16 residues. CDR3 coding DNA: TGTGCCAGCAGCCCCCCCCCGGGGTATGACAAAAACATTCAGTACTTC. Its protein is CASSPPPGYDKNIQYF.

CDR3 amino acids: CASSWIAGGGTDTQYF. The DNA for the CDR3 is TGTGCCAGCAGTTGGATAGCGGGAGGTGGCACAGATACGCAGTATTTT. The V gene is TRBV6-2 or TRBV6-3, the J gene TRBJ2-3, with 10 positions matching TRBD2. The germline CDR1 and CDR2 sequences are MNHEY and SVGEGT. The CDR3 totals 16 residues. The V segment lost 4 bases and the J segment 1 base; nucleotides outside the gene matches: 5.

The CDR3 region has the DNA TGTGCCAGCAGCTTATTTACCGGGACAGGGGGCGGGGAGCAGTTCTTC. The encoded protein is CASSLFTGTGGGEQFF. The J gene is TRBJ2-1, the V gene TRBV5-5; 12 bases are shared with TRBD1. The CDR3 is 16 amino acids. The ends lost 2 bases at V and 10 bases at J; junction bases unmatched: 10. CDR1 SGHKS and CDR2 YYEKEE come from the germline V gene (reference sequence).

The rearrangement uses TRBV30 and TRBJ2-7; D is possibly TRBD1 (5 bases). Germline V gene sequence: CDR1 GTSNPN, CDR2 SVGIG (reference sequence). The CDR3 runs 13 residues. Deletions cut 3 bases from V and 6 bases from J, with 15 bases between. DNA for the CDR3: TGTGCCTGGAGCATTGGGGCAGGGATCGAGCAGTACTTC. Protein product: CAWSIGAGIEQYF.

This rearrangement joins TRBV24-1 to TRBJ1-4, with 7 positions matching TRBD1. The CDR3 totals 13 residues. Per the germline V gene, CDR1 is KGHDR and CDR2 is SFDVKD. V shed 9 bases, J shed 2 bases, and the junction held 2 bases outside the gene matches. The CDR3 nucleotides read TGTGCCACCCGGGACAGCACTAATGAAAAACTGTTTTTT. Residues: CATRDSTNEKLFF.

This clone was seen once. The CDR3 is CASSLDRVSGEAFF. In DNA, the CDR3 is TGTGCCAGCAGCTTGGACAGGGTTTCGGGTGAAGCTTTCTTT. The V gene is TRBV5-4, the J gene TRBJ1-1; D might be TRBD1 (6 bases). Germline CDR1 SGHNT, CDR2 YYREEE (reference sequence). This CDR3 spans 14 amino acids. Trimming removed 0 bases from V and 7 bases from J, with 13 bases in between.

The table lists this clone with a count of one. The chain has TRBV19 and TRBJ1-2; maybe TRBD1 (6 bases). The ends were cut back, 5 bases at V and 7 bases at J, with 20 bases in the middle. Germline V gene data show CDR1 as LNHDA and CDR2 as SQIVND (reference sequence). This CDR3 is built from 15 residues. The CDR3 DNA reads TGTGCCAGTAGTCCGGAGAAACAGGGACGGTCTGGCTACACCTTC. It encodes CASSPEKQGRSGYTF.

Of note for this clone: The germline gene is not matched at one end of the junction; a read error may be the cause. V is TRBV7-7 and J is TRBJ2-5; 7 nucleotides match TRBD1. This CDR3 comprises 14 residues. Germline lookup yields CDR1 SSHAT and CDR2 FNYEAQ (reference sequence). CDR3 region: CASSLRGQQETQYF. DNA for the CDR3: TGTGCTAGCAGCTTAAGGGGACAGCAAGAGACCCAGTACTTC.

The genes are TRBV18 and TRBJ2-5; D is uncertain. From germline, CDR1 is KGHSH and CDR2 LQKENI. The ends were cut back, 3 bases at V and 5 bases at J, with 16 bases in the middle. This CDR3 is built from 15 residues. CDR3 DNA: TGTGCCAGCTCACCCCCCGAGAGCAACCGGGAGACCCAGTACTTC. Its translation is CASSPPESNRETQYF.